The source of this T cell receptor beta chain is a study of T cell repertoires in cytomegalovirus infection. About the study: Public TCR beta signature analysis indicated the presence of both CMV infection and matching HLA type.

As for this clonotype: Its antigen is undetermined.

Study conclusions and caveats: Frequencies of public TCR beta families were cumulated, and this identified carriers of CMV plus the relevant HLA. CMV-specific TCR beta clonotypes restricted by HLA-C were the ones dominating the ex vivo response.

One entry per CDR3 protein, called by TCRdb with MiXCR from the reads. This table has fewer than 550,000 distinct CDR3 sequences, roughly 30% appearing once. Sequencing was carried out using PBMCs. This clonotype originated in a human donor in good health (CMV status not recorded). Some clones in this sample may be carry-over from other donors' samples.

The CDR3 DNA reads as TGTGCCAGTAGTAAGAACCGACCGAGGAGCTCCTATAATTCACCCCTCCACTTT. It is translated as CASSKNRPRSSYNSPLHF. This chain uses TRBV19 with TRBJ1-6; D ambiguous. Looked up from germline, CDR1 is LNHDA and CDR2 is SQIVND (reference sequence). The V gene lost 4 bases and the J gene lost 0 bases, with 16 bases spanning the gap. The CDR3 length is 18 residues.